A single TCR beta chain is shown here with its context. Antigen unknown. This CDR3 has 13 residues. The ends were cut back, 6 bases at V and 0 bases at J, with 8 bases in the middle. The V gene's germline CDR1 is DFQATT and CDR2 SNEGSKA (reference sequence). One entry per CDR3 protein, called by TCRdb with MiXCR from the reads. The data show about 400,000 distinct CDR3 sequences, with about 35% seen just once and roughly 14% held by the top ten. These data are taken from a study of T cell repertoires in cytomegalovirus infection. The rearrangement joins TRBV20-1 to TRBJ1-4; no firm D call. The TCR comes from a human donor in good health (CMV status not recorded). Some clones in this sample may be carry-over from other donors' samples. Sequenced material: cultured PBMCs, taken from culture after CMV antigen stimulation. CDR3: CSALRATNEKLFF. Here the CDR3 DNA reads TGCAGTGCCCTCCGGGCAACTAATGAAAAACTGTTTTTT.